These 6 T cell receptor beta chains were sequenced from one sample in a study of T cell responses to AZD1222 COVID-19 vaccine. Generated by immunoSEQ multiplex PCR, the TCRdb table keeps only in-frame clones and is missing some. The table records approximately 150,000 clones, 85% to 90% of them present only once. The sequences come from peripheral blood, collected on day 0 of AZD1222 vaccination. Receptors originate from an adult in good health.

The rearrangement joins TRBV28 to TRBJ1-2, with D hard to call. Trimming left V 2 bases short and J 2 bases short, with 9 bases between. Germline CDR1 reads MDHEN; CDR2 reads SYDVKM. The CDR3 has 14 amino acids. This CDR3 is CASSLGKWNYGYTF. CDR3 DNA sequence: TGTGCCAGCAGTTTAGGGAAGTGGAACTATGGCTACACCTTC.

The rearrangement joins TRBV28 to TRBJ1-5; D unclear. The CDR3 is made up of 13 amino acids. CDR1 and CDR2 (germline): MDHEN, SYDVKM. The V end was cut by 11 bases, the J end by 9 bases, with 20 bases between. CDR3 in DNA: TGTGCCGGCCAATCGACACCATCATGGCCCCAGCATTTT. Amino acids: CAGQSTPSWPQHF.

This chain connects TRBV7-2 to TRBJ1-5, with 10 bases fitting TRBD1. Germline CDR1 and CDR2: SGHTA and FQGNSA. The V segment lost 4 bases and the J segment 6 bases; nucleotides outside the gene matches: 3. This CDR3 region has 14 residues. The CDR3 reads CASSSDRGSQPQHF. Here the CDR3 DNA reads TGTGCCAGCAGCTCGGACAGGGGGTCTCAGCCCCAGCATTTT.

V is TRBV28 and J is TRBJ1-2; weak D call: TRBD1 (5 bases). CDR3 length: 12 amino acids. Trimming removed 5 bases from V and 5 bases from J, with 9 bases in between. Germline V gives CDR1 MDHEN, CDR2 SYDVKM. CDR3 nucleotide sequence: TGTGCCAGCAGTGCCAGGGATTATGGCTACACCTTC. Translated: CASSARDYGYTF.

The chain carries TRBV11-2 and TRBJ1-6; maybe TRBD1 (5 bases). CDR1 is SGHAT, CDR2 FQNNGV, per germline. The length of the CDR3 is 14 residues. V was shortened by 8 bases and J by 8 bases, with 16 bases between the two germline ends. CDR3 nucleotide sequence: TGTGCCAGCGCCCCGGGGCAGAGCCATTCACCCCTCCACTTT. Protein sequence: CASAPGQSHSPLHF.

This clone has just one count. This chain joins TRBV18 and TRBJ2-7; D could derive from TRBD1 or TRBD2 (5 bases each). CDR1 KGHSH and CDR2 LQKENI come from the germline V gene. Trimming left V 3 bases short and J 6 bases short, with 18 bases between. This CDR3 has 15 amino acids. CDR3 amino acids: CASSPRGTATGEQYF. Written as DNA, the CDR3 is TGTGCCAGCTCACCCCGAGGGACGGCGACGGGCGAGCAGTACTTC. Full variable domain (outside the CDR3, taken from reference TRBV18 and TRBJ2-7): NAGVMQNPRHLVRRRGQEARLRCSPMKGHSHVYWYRQLPEEGLKFMVYLQKENIIDESGMPKERFSAEFPKEGPSILRIQQVVRGDSAAYFCASSPRGTATGEQYFGPGTRLTVT.